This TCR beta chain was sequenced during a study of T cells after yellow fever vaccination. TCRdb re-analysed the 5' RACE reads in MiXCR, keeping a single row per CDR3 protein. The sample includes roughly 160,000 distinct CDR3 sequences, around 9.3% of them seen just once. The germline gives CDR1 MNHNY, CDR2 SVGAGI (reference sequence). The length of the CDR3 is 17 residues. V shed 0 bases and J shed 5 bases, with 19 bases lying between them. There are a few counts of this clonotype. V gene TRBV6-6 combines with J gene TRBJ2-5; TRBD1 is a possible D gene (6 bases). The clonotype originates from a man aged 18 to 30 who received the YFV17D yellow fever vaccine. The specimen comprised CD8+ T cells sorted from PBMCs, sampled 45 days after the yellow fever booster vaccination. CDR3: CASSYSSGGPLGETQYF. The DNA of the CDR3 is TGTGCCAGCAGTTACTCGTCTGGGGGCCCTTTGGGGGAGACCCAGTACTTC.